The present TCR beta chain was sequenced within a study of TIL therapy for anti-PD-1-resistant metastatic lung cancer. On the study more broadly: Median patient age was around 50, ranging about 38-80 years. Most patients had lung adenocarcinoma; a few tumors were EGFR-mutant, two ALK-rearranged; half smoked currently or formerly.

Trimming removed 0 bases from V and 1 base from J, with 9 bases in between. The CDR3 spans 15 residues. Germline values: CDR1 SGHNT, CDR2 YYREEE (reference sequence). Indicated time point: pre-treatment sample, taken before nivolumab and TIL therapy. Tumor tissue came from excised metastases, mostly pleural nodules or supraclavicular lymph nodes. The immunoSEQ assay was v3. Generated by immunoSEQ multiplex PCR, the TCRdb table keeps only in-frame clones and is missing some. The sample has approximately 27,000 clones, just under 75% seen once. The sample was tumor tissue, taken at baseline. The chain employs TRBV5-4 and TRBJ2-3, with no clear D. The receptor was isolated from a person between 30 and 79 years old with non-small cell lung cancer. The CDR3 sequence is CASSLAQPGTDTQYF. CDR3 nucleotide sequence: TGTGCCAGCAGCTTGGCACAGCCAGGCACAGATACGCAGTATTTT.